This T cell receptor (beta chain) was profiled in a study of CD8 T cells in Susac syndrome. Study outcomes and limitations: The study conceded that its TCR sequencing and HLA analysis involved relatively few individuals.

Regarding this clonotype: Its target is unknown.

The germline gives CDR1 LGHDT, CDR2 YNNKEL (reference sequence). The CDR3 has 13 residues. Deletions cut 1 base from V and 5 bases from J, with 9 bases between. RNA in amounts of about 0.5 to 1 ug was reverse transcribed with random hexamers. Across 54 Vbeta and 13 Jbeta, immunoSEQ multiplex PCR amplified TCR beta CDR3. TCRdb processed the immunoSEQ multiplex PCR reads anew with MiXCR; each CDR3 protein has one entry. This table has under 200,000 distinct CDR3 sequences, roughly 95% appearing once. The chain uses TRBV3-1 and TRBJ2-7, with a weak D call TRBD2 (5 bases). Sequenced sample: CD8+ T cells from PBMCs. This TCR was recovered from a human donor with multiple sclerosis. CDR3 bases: TGTGCCAGCAGCCAAGGGATGAGGGACGAGCAGTACTTC. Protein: CASSQGMRDEQYF.